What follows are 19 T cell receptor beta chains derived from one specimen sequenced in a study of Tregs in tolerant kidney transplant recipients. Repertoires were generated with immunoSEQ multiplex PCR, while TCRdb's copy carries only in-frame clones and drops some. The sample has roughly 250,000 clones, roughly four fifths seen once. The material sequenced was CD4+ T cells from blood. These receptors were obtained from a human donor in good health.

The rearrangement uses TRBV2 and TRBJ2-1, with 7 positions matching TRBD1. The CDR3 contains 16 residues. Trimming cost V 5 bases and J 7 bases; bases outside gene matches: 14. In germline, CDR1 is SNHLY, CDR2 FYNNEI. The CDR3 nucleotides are TGTGCCAGCAGTAGGGGGATAACAGGGGTTAATAATGAGCAGTTCTTC. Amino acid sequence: CASSRGITGVNNEQFF. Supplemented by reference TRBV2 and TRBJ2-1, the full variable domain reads EPEVTQTPSHQVTQMGQEVILRCVPISNHLYFYWYRQILGQKVEFLVSFYNNEISEKSEIFDDQFSVERPDGSNFTLKIRSTKLEDSAMYFCASSRGITGVNNEQFFGPGTRLTVL.

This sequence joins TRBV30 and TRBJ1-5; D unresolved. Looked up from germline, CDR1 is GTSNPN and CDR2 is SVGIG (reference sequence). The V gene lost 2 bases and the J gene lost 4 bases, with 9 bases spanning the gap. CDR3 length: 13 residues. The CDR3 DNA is TGTGCCTGGAGTAAGAACGGGAATCAGCCCCAGCATTTT. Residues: CAWSKNGNQPQHF.

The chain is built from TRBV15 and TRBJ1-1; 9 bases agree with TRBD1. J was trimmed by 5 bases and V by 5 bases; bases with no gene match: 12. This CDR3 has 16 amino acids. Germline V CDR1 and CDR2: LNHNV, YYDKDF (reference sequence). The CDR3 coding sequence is TGTGCCACCAGCGATAGAAGGGGACAGGGTCAAACTGAAGCTTTCTTT. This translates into CATSDRRGQGQTEAFF.

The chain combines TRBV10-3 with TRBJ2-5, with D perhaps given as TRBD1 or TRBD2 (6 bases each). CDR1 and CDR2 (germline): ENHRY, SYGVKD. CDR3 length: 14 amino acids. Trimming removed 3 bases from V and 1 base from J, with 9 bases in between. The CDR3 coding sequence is TGTGCCATCAGTGATTCGGGGGCCCAAGAGACCCAGTACTTC. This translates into CAISDSGAQETQYF.

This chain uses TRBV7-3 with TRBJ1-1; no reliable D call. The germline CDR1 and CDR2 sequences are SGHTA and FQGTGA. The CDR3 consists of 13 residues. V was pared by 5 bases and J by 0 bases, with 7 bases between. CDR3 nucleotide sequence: TGTGCCAGCAGCGTCACACTGAACACTGAAGCTTTCTTT. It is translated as CASSVTLNTEAFF.

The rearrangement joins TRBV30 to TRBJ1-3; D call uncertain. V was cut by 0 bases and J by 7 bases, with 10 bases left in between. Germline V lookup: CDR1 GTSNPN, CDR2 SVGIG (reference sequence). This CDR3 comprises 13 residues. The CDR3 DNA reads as TGTGCCTGGAGTGTACAAGGAGGGAACACCATATATTTT. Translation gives CAWSVQGGNTIYF.

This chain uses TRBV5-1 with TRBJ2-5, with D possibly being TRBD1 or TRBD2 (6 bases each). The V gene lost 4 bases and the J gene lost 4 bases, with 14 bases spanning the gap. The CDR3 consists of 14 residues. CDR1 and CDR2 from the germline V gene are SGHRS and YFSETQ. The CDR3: CASSPSPGAETQYF. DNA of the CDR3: TGCGCCAGCAGCCCCAGCCCGGGGGCAGAGACCCAGTACTTC.

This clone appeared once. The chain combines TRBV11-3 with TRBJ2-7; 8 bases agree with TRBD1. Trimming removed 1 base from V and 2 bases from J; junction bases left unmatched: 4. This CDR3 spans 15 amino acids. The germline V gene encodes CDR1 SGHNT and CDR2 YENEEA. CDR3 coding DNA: TGTGCCAGCAGCTTAGGTCAGGGGGCCGCCTACGAGCAGTACTTC. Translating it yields CASSLGQGAAYEQYF.

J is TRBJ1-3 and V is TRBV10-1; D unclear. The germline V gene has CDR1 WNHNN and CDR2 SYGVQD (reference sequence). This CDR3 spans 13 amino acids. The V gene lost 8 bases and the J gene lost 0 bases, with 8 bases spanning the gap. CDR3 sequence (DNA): TGCGCCAGCGCACCTAGCTCTGGAAACACCATATATTTT. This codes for CASAPSSGNTIYF.

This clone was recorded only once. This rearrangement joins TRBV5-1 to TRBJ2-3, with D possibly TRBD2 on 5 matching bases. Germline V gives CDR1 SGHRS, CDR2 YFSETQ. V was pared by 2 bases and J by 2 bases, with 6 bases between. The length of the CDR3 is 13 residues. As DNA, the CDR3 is TGCGCCAGCAGCTTCGGGGACACAGATACGCAGTATTTT. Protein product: CASSFGDTDTQYF.

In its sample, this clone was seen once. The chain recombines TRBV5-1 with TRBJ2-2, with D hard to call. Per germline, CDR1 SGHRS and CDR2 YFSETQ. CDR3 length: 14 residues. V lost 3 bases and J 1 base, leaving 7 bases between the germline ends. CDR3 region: CASSSTVNTGELFF. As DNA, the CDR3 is TGCGCCAGCAGCTCTACAGTGAACACCGGGGAGCTGTTTTTT.

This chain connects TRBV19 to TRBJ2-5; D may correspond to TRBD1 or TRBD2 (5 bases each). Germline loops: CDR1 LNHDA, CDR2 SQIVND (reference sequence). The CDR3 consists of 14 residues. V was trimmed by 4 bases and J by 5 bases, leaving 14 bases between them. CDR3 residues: CASSSQSGRETQYF. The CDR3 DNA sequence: TGTGCCAGTAGTAGCCAGTCGGGGCGGGAGACCCAGTACTTC.

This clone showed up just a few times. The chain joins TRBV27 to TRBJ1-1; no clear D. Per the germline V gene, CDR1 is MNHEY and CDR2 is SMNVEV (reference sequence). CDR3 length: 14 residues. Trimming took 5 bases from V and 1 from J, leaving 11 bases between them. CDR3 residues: CASSPSYRNTEAFF. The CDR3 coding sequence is TGTGCCAGCAGTCCGTCTTACAGGAACACTGAAGCTTTCTTT.

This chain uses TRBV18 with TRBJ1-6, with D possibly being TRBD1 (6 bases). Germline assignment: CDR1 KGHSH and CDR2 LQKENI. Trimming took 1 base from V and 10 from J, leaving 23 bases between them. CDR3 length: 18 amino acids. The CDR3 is CASSPQDLGGGIGSPLHF. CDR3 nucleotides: TGTGCCAGCTCACCACAGGATTTAGGTGGGGGCATTGGATCACCCCTCCACTTT.

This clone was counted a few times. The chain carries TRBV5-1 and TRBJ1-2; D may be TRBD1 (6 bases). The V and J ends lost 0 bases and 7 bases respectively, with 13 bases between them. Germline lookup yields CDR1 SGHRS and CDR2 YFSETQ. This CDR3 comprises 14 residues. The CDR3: CASSLGGLVGGYTF. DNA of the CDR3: TGCGCCAGCAGCTTGGGGGGGCTGGTTGGTGGCTACACCTTC.

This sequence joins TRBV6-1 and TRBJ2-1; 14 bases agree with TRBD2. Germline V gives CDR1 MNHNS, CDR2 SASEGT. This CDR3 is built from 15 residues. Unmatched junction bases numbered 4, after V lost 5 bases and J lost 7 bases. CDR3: CASSPGTSGSNEQFF. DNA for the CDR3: TGTGCCAGCAGTCCCGGGACTAGCGGGAGTAATGAGCAGTTCTTC.

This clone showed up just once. The CDR3: CASSLSPGQGANEQYF. CDR3 coding DNA: TGTGCCAGCAGTTTAAGCCCCGGACAGGGGGCTAACGAGCAGTACTTC. This chain connects TRBV27 to TRBJ2-7, with TRBD1 matching 11 bases. After removal of 2 bases from V and 5 bases from J, the junction contained 8 bases not matched to a gene. The germline V gene has CDR1 MNHEY and CDR2 SMNVEV (reference sequence). The CDR3 consists of 16 residues.

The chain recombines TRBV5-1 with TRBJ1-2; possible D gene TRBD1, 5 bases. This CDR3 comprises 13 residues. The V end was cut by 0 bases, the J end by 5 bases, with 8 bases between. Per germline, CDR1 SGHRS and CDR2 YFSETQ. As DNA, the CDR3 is TGCGCCAGCAGCTTGGCGGGACTTTATGGCTACACCTTC. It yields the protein CASSLAGLYGYTF.

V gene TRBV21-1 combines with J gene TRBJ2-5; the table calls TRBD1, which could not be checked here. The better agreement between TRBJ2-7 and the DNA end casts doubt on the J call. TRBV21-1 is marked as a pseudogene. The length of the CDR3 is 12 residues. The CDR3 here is CASSKDRAEQYF. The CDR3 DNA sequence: TGTGCCAGCAGCAAAGACAGGGCCGAGCAGTACTTC.